A single sample gave rise to the 9 T cell receptor beta chains below, sequenced in a study of blood T cell repertoires in COVID-19. Clones were read by immunoSEQ multiplex PCR, and TCRdb kept only the in-frame ones, dropping some. Of a few hundred thousand clones listed, around four fifths are singletons. Sequenced input: PBMCs or T cells enriched from blood (not recorded which). These receptors were taken from a woman between 50 and 59 years old who had recovered from COVID-19.

As DNA, the CDR3 is TGTGCCAGCAGTGGGTTTACGGGAGGTGGCTACACCTTC. This codes for CASSGFTGGGYTF. The V and J genes are TRBV12-3 or TRBV12-4 and TRBJ1-2; D not resolved. The CDR3 runs to 13 residues. V lost 5 bases and J 7 bases, leaving 14 bases between the germline ends.

The J gene is TRBJ2-7, the V gene TRBV19; D may be TRBD1 (5 bases). Germline-derived CDR1 and CDR2 are LNHDA and SQIVND (reference sequence). V was shortened by 8 bases and J by 3 bases, with 17 bases between the two germline ends. The CDR3 covers 14 residues. The CDR3 DNA sequence: TGTGCCAGTGCGGCGGTCTCAGGGCACTACGAGCAGTACTTC. This sequence encodes CASAAVSGHYEQYF.

V gene TRBV14 combines with J gene TRBJ1-6, with D unresolved. The germline V gene has CDR1 SGHDN and CDR2 FVKESK. The CDR3 consists of 14 residues. The germline V and J ends were trimmed by 3 bases and 8 bases, with 11 bases remaining between them. The CDR3 DNA reads as TGTGCCAGCAGCCAGACATGGGTGGATTCACCCCTCCACTTT. Translating gives CASSQTWVDSPLHF.

This clone came up once. The chain links TRBV6-5 to TRBJ1-5, with D tentatively TRBD1 (5 bases). In germline, CDR1 is MNHEY, CDR2 SVGAGI. The CDR3 runs 13 residues. V lost 7 bases and J 3 bases, leaving 10 bases between the germline ends. The CDR3 region is CASKRGNNQPQHF. The CDR3 DNA is TGTGCCAGCAAAAGGGGAAACAATCAGCCCCAGCATTTT.

The gene calls are TRBV27 and TRBJ2-5, with D possibly being TRBD2 (5 bases). In germline, CDR1 is MNHEY, CDR2 SMNVEV (reference sequence). V lost 6 bases to trimming and J lost 7 bases, with 24 bases between them. The CDR3 consists of 16 residues. The CDR3 DNA reads TGTGCCAGCAGCCCCCTGGCGGCCGCTAGCTTTGGGACCCAGTACTTC. Translated: CASSPLAAASFGTQYF.

The J gene is TRBJ1-2, the V gene TRBV14; D call uncertain. Germline CDR1 SGHDN, CDR2 FVKESK. Trimming shortened V by 0 bases and J by 5 bases, and 10 bases separated the two germline ends. The CDR3 consists of 14 residues. The CDR3: CASSQDSRAYGYTF. CDR3 DNA: TGTGCCAGCAGCCAAGATTCGCGGGCGTATGGCTACACCTTC.

The genes are TRBV4-2 and TRBJ2-7, with 9 positions matching TRBD2. V was clipped by 5 bases and J by 1 base; unmatched bases: 18. The germline V gene has CDR1 LGHNA and CDR2 YNFKEQ. This CDR3 comprises 19 residues. The CDR3 coding sequence is TGTGCCAGCAGCTTCGCAACCACAGGAGGGGGACTAGCTTCCTACGAGCAGTACTTC. It translates to CASSFATTGGGLASYEQYF.

The V call is TRBV30, the J call TRBJ1-1; D possibly corresponds to TRBD1 (5 bases). This CDR3 region has 15 residues. Deletions cut 0 bases from V and 2 bases from J, with 13 bases between. Germline CDR1 is GTSNPN and CDR2 is SVGIG (reference sequence). The CDR3 region has the DNA TGTGCCTGGAGTGTCTTGGGACTCGCAAACACTGAAGCTTTCTTT. Residues: CAWSVLGLANTEAFF.

The V call is TRBV4-2, the J call TRBJ2-3; weak D call: TRBD2 (6 bases). CDR1 is LGHNA, CDR2 YNFKEQ, per germline. Trimming stripped 0 bases from V and 2 bases from J, with 21 bases between. This CDR3 spans 19 amino acids. In nucleotides, the CDR3 is TGTGCCAGCAGCCAAGATAGAATAGGCGGGACGGCGTTCACAGATACGCAGTATTTT. Its protein is CASSQDRIGGTAFTDTQYF.